This TCR beta chain was captured by sequencing in a study of response to subunit inactivated influenza vaccine. Whole-study findings and limits: The authors suggested that every seasonal influenza vaccination recruits few new T cells.

Germline V CDR1 and CDR2: SGHRS, YFSETQ. This CDR3 is built from 14 residues. V lost 1 base to trimming and J lost 6 bases, with 14 bases between them. Each CDR3 protein gets one entry after TCRdb re-called the RT-PCR reads with MiXCR. Of some 500,000 distinct CDR3 sequences in the sample, about 25% were seen once. Points on this clonotype: Its antigen remains unknown.

The origin of this receptor is a man in his fifties or sixties who received an inactivated influenza vaccine. This sequence joins TRBV5-1 and TRBJ2-7; D is perhaps TRBD2 (6 bases). The input for sequencing was CD4+ T cells sorted from PBMCs, taken 4 to 6 days after vaccination. The CDR3 protein is CASSLLRAGLEQYF. In DNA, the CDR3 is TGCGCCAGCAGCTTGTTGCGGGCGGGGCTCGAGCAGTACTTC.